The clone carrying this T cell receptor beta chain showed up just once. This entry is derived from a study of cytomegalovirus exposure and HLA in healthy donors. The PCR used 60 Vbeta and 13 Jbeta primers. Using immunoSEQ multiplex PCR, the repertoire was profiled, and TCRdb retains in-frame clones only, with some absent. The repertoire has some 100,000 clones, 81% of them found once; the top ten carry less than 2.5%. Sequencing input: PBMCs. This sequence originates from a woman aged 30 to 39 in good health and CMV-seronegative.

This chain's CDR3 is CAWSVRLAGYEQYF. The CDR3 DNA follows: TGTGCCTGGAGTGTCCGGCTAGCGGGTTACGAGCAGTACTTC. This sequence joins TRBV30 and TRBJ2-7; 8 bases align to TRBD2. Trimming took 0 bases from V and 4 from J; bases not matched to a gene: 5. CDR1 is GTSNPN, CDR2 SVGIG, per germline (reference sequence). The CDR3 covers 14 residues. The whole variable domain, filled in from reference TRBV30 and TRBJ2-7, reads SQTIHQWPATLVQPVGSPLSLECTVEGTSNPNLYWYRQAAGRGLQLLFYSVGIGQISSEVPQNLSASRPQDRQFILSSKKLLLSDSGFYLCAWSVRLAGYEQYFGPGTRLTVT.